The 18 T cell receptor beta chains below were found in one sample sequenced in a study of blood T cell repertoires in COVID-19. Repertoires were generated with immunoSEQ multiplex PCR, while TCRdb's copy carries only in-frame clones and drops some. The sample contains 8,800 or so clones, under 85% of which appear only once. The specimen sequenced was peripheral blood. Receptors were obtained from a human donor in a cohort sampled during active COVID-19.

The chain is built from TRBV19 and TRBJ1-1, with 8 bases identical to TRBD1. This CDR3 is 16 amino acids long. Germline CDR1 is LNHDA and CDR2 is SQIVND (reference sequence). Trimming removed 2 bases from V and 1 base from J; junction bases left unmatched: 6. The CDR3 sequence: CASSIRPGGRNTEAFF. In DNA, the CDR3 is TGTGCCAGTAGTATAAGGCCAGGGGGCAGGAACACTGAAGCTTTCTTT.

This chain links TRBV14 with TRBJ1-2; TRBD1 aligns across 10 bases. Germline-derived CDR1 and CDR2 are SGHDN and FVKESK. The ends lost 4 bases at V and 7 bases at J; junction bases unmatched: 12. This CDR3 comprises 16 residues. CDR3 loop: CASSLKSGTGVGGYTF. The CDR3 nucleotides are TGTGCCAGCAGCCTGAAGTCCGGGACAGGGGTTGGTGGCTACACCTTC.

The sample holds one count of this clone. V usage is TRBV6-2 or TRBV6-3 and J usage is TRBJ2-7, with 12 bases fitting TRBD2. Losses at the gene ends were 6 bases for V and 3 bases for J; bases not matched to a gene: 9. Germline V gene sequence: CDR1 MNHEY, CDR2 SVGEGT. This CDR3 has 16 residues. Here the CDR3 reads CASSQPGLAGSYEQYF. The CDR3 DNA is TGTGCCAGCAGCCAGCCCGGACTAGCGGGGAGCTACGAGCAGTACTTC.

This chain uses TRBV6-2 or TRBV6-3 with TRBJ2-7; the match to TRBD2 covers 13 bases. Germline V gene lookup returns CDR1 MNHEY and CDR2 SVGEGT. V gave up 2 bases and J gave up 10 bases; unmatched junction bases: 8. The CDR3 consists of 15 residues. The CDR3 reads CASSYPGLAGSGQYV. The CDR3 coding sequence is TGTGCCAGCAGTTACCCGGGACTAGCGGGAAGTGGACAGTACGTC.

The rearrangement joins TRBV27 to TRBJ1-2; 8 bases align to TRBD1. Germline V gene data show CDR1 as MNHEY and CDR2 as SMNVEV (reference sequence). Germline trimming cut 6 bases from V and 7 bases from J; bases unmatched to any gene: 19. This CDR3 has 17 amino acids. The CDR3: CASRYLPAGQGAIGYTF. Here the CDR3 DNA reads TGTGCCAGCAGATACTTGCCAGCGGGGCAGGGGGCTATTGGCTACACCTTC.

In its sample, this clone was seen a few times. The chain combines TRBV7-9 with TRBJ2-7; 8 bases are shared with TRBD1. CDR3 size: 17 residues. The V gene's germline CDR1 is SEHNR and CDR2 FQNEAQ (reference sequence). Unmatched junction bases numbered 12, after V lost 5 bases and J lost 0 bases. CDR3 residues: CASSDQTGAQSSYEQYV. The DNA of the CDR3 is TGTGCCAGCAGCGACCAGACAGGGGCGCAGAGCTCCTACGAGCAGTACGTC.

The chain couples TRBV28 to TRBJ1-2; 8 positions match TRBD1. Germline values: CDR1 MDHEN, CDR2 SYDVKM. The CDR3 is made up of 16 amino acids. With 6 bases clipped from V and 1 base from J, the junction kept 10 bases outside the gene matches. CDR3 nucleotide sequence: TGTGCCAGCAGCCCTCGGACAGGGAGGAATAACTATGGCTACACCTTC. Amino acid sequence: CASSPRTGRNNYGYTF.

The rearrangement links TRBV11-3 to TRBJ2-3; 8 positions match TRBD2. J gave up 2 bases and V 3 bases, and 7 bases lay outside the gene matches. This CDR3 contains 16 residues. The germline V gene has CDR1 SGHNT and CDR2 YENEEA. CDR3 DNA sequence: TGTGCCAGCAGCTTCGGGGCGGGGGGACCCACAGATACGCAGTATTTT. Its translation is CASSFGAGGPTDTQYF. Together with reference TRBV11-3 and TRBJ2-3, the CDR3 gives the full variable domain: EAGVVQSPRYKIIEKKQPVAFWCNPISGHNTLYWYLQNLGQGPELLIRYENEEAVDDSQLPKDRFSAERLKGVDSTLKIQPAELGDSAVYLCASSFGAGGPTDTQYFGPGTRLTVL.

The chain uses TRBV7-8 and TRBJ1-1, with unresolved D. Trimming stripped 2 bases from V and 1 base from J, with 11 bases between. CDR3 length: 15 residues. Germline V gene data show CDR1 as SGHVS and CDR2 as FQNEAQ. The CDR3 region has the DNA TGTGCCAGCAGCTTACAAGGTTACAGGAACACTGAAGCTTTCTTT. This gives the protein CASSLQGYRNTEAFF.

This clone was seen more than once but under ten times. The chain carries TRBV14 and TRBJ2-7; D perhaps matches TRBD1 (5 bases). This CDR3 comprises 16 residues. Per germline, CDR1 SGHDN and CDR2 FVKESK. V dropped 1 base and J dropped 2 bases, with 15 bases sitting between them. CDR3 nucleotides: TGTGCCAGCAGCCAAGTAGACAGCGATAACACCTACGAGCAGTACGTC. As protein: CASSQVDSDNTYEQYV.

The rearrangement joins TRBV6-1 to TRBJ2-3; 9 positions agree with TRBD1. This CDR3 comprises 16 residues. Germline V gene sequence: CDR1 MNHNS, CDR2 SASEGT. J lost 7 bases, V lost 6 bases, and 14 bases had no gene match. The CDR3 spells CASSENPGQGRYTQYF. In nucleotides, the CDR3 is TGTGCCAGCAGCGAAAATCCGGGACAGGGTCGGTATACGCAGTATTTT.

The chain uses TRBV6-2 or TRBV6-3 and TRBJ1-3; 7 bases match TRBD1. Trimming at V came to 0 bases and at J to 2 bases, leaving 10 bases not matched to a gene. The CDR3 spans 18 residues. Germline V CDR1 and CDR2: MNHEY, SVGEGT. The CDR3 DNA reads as TGTGCCAGCAGTTACTCTACCGAGGGGGCAGAGCCTGGAAACACCATATATTTT. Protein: CASSYSTEGAEPGNTIYF.

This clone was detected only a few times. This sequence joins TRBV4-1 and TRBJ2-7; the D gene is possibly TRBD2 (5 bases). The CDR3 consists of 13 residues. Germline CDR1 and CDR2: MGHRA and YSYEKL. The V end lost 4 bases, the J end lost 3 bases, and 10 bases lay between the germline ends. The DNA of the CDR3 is TGCGCCAGCAGCCTCGGACTTTTCTACGAGCAGTACGTC. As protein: CASSLGLFYEQYV.

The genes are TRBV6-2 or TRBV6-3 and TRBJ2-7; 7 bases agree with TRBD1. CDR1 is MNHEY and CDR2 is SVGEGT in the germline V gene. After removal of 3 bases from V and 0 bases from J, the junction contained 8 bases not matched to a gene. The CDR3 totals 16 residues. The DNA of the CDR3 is TGTGCCAGCAGTTATTTCTCAGGGGGACCCTCCTACGAGCAGTACTTC. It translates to CASSYFSGGPSYEQYF.

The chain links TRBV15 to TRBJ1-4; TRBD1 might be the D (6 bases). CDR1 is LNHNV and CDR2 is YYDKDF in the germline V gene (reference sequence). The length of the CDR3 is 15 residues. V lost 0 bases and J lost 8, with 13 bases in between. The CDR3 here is CATSRDRTAWEKLFF. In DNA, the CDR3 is TGTGCCACCAGCAGAGATCGGACAGCCTGGGAAAAACTGTTTTTT.

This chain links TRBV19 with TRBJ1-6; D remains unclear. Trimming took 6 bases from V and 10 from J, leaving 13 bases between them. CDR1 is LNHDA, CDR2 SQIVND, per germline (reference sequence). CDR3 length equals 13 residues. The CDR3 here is CASSGREGSPLHF. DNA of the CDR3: TGTGCCAGTAGCGGACGCGAGGGATCACCCCTCCACTTT. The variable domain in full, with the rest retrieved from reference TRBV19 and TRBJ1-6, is DGGITQSPKYLFRKEGQNVTLSCEQNLNHDAMYWYRQDPGQGLRLIYYSQIVNDFQKGDIAEGYSVSREKKESFPLTVTSAQKNPTAFYLCASSGREGSPLHFGNGTRLTVT.

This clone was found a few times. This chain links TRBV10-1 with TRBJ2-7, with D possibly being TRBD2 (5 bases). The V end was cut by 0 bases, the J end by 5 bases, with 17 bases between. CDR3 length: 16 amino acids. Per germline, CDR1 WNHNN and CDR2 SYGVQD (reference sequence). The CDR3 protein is CASSESRLAPRNEQYV. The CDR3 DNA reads TGCGCCAGCAGTGAGTCCCGGCTAGCACCCAGGAACGAGCAGTACGTC.

CDR3 residues: CASSSNSHEQYF. The CDR3 DNA sequence: TGTGCCAGCAGCTCGAACAGTCACGAGCAGTACTTC. The V and J genes are TRBV6-5 and TRBJ2-7; D call uncertain. The V gene's germline CDR1 is MNHEY and CDR2 SVGAGI. The CDR3 totals 12 residues. V gave up 6 bases and J gave up 5 bases, with 11 bases separating them.